This passage covers 16 T cell receptor beta chains from one sample sequenced in a study of OX40 agonist ivuxolimab in advanced cancers. Profiling relied on immunoSEQ multiplex PCR, and the TCRdb table lists in-frame clones only, not all of them. The table shows 75,000 to 95,000 clones, with approximately 90% occurring only once. Sequenced material: CD4+ or CD8+ T cells sorted from blood, taken in a trial of the OX40 agonist ivuxolimab. These TCRs come from an adult with an advanced solid tumor such as melanoma, head and neck, liver or kidney cancer.

This rearrangement joins TRBV2 to TRBJ2-1, with 9 positions matching TRBD2. Germline values: CDR1 SNHLY, CDR2 FYNNEI. The V segment lost 11 bases and the J segment 5 bases; nucleotides outside the gene matches: 10. This CDR3 comprises 14 residues. The CDR3: CAGKPGLAHNEQFF. As DNA, the CDR3 is TGTGCCGGCAAACCGGGACTAGCACACAATGAGCAGTTCTTC.

This clone showed up just once. The chain couples TRBV30 to TRBJ1-2; D not certain. This CDR3 has 14 amino acids. Germline lookup yields CDR1 GTSNPN and CDR2 SVGIG (reference sequence). The V end was cut by 3 bases, the J end by 4 bases, with 15 bases between. The CDR3 reads CAWRLKRETYGYTF. The CDR3 DNA reads TGTGCCTGGAGGCTCAAGAGGGAAACCTATGGCTACACCTTC.

This sequence joins TRBV19 and TRBJ2-1; 9 positions match TRBD2. The CDR3 has 15 amino acids. Trimming took 3 bases from V and 8 from J; bases not matched to a gene: 8. Germline values: CDR1 LNHDA, CDR2 SQIVND (reference sequence). In DNA form, the CDR3 reads TGTGCCAGTAGTATTCAGGCGGGAGGGAGGGATGAGCAGTTCTTC. Translation: CASSIQAGGRDEQFF.

This rearrangement joins TRBV6-4 to TRBJ2-3; the match to TRBD2 covers 9 bases. Per the germline V gene, CDR1 is MRHNA and CDR2 is SNTAGT. The CDR3 sequence is 17 residues long. V gave up 4 bases and J gave up 4 bases; unmatched junction bases: 12. CDR3 amino acids: CASSAAGGPAIPDTQYF. The DNA for the CDR3 is TGTGCCAGCAGTGCTGCGGGAGGGCCGGCGATACCAGATACGCAGTATTTT.

V usage is TRBV2 and J usage is TRBJ2-1; D gene ambiguous. The V gene lost 4 bases and the J gene lost 6 bases, with 13 bases spanning the gap. CDR3 length: 14 amino acids. Germline CDR1 and CDR2: SNHLY and FYNNEI. The CDR3, as DNA: TGTGCCAGCAGTGGTATAGGTCTCGGCAATGAGCAGTTCTTC. Protein: CASSGIGLGNEQFF.

This chain uses TRBV27 with TRBJ2-7, with a tentative D call TRBD1 (5 bases). The CDR3 runs to 13 residues. Looked up from germline, CDR1 is MNHEY and CDR2 is SMNVEV (reference sequence). Trimming pared 3 bases from V and 3 bases from J, leaving 9 bases between. The CDR3 region has the DNA TGTGCCAGCAGTTTCGGCAGGGACTACGAGCAGTACTTC. The encoded protein is CASSFGRDYEQYF.

The chain carries TRBV5-1 and TRBJ2-5; D is uncertain. The CDR3 length is 12 residues. CDR1 and CDR2 (germline): SGHRS, YFSETQ. V lost 0 bases and J lost 2, with 2 bases in between. This chain's CDR3 is CASSLEQETQYF. CDR3 DNA: TGCGCCAGCAGCTTGGAACAAGAGACCCAGTACTTC.

The chain is built from TRBV5-1 and TRBJ2-1; 7 bases fit TRBD2. CDR3 size: 16 residues. Trimming at V came to 6 bases and at J to 6 bases, leaving 15 bases not matched to a gene. CDR1 and CDR2 (germline): SGHRS, YFSETQ. CDR3 protein: CASTPRTSAGANEQFF. The CDR3 DNA sequence: TGCGCCAGCACCCCCCGTACTAGCGCGGGTGCCAATGAGCAGTTCTTC.

V usage is TRBV9 and J usage is TRBJ2-1; tentative D call: TRBD2 (5 bases). From germline, CDR1 is SGDLS and CDR2 YYNGEE. V lost 0 bases and J lost 7, with 14 bases in between. The CDR3 contains 15 residues. This chain's CDR3 is CASSVVDYPTNEQFF. The CDR3 DNA follows: TGTGCCAGCAGCGTAGTCGACTACCCGACAAATGAGCAGTTCTTC.

The V gene is TRBV19, the J gene TRBJ2-4; 10 nucleotides match TRBD2. Germline-derived CDR1 and CDR2 are LNHDA and SQIVND (reference sequence). With V trimmed by 7 bases and J by 5 bases, 5 bases remained unmatched. The CDR3 extends over 14 amino acids. CDR3 amino acids: CASKAGGLENIQYF. In nucleotides, the CDR3 is TGTGCCAGTAAAGCGGGAGGGCTGGAAAACATTCAGTACTTC.

The chain links TRBV6-5 to TRBJ1-1, with D perhaps TRBD1 (6 bases). Per the germline V gene, CDR1 is MNHEY and CDR2 is SVGAGI. This CDR3 comprises 13 residues. Between the trimmed V and J ends, which lost 2 bases and 7 bases, there was a span of 11 bases. The CDR3 bases are TGTGCCAGCAGTTACCCGGGAGGGGGTGAAGCTTTCTTT. It specifies CASSYPGGGEAFF.

The V gene is TRBV15, the J gene TRBJ1-1; D call uncertain. Trimming removed 2 bases at V and 6 bases at J, with 13 bases between. The CDR3 covers 14 residues. The germline V gene has CDR1 LNHNV and CDR2 YYDKDF (reference sequence). As DNA, the CDR3 is TGTGCCACCAGCAGACCAACCCAAGTGGCTGAAGCTTTCTTT. Its protein is CATSRPTQVAEAFF.

The chain recombines TRBV12-5 with TRBJ2-1; 10 nucleotides align to TRBD2. Looked up from germline, CDR1 is LGHNT and CDR2 is FRNRAP. The ends lost 4 bases at V and 9 bases at J; junction bases unmatched: 9. The CDR3 is 15 residues long. The CDR3 region is CASGSPSGRWAEQFF. In nucleotides, the CDR3 is TGTGCTAGTGGTTCCCCTAGCGGGAGATGGGCTGAGCAGTTCTTC.

The rearrangement uses TRBV30 and TRBJ2-7; the D is unclear. This CDR3 region has 14 residues. The V end lost 0 bases, the J end lost 4 bases, and 13 bases lay between the germline ends. Germline values: CDR1 GTSNPN, CDR2 SVGIG (reference sequence). The CDR3 protein is CAWSVGQKLYEQYF. The CDR3 coding sequence is TGTGCCTGGAGTGTCGGGCAAAAATTATACGAGCAGTACTTC.

The chain couples TRBV2 to TRBJ2-1, with unresolved D. From germline, CDR1 is SNHLY and CDR2 FYNNEI. The CDR3 spans 15 residues. V dropped 2 bases and J dropped 6 bases, with 14 bases sitting between them. CDR3 sequence (DNA): TGTGCCAGCAGTGAATTGTGGGTCCGTACCAATGAGCAGTTCTTC. This translates into CASSELWVRTNEQFF.

This chain uses TRBV7-8 with TRBJ1-5; 8 nucleotides line up with TRBD1. The V and J ends lost 1 base and 7 bases, in that order; junction bases with no gene match: 6. In germline, CDR1 is SGHVS, CDR2 FQNEAQ. The CDR3 extends over 15 amino acids. Here the CDR3 reads CASSLEGQGRQPQHF. In DNA, the CDR3 is TGTGCCAGCAGCTTAGAAGGACAGGGACGCCAGCCCCAGCATTTT.